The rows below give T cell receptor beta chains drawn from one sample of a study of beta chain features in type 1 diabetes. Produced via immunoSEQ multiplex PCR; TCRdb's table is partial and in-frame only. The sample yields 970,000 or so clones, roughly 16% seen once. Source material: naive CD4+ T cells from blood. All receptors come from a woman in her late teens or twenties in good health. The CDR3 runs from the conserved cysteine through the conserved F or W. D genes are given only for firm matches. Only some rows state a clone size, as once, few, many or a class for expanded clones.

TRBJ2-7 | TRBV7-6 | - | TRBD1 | CASSLRTGSEDEQYF | TGTGCCAGCAGCTTGAGGACAGGGTCGGAAGACGAGCAGTACTTC
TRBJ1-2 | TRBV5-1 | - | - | CASSLGHSYGYTF | TGCGCCAGCAGCTTGGGACACAGCTATGGCTACACCTTC
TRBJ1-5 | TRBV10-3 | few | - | CAIAVGLNQPQHF | TGTGCCATCGCGGTCGGGTTGAATCAGCCCCAGCATTTT
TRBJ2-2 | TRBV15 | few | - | CATSRGGTGELFF | TGTGCCACCAGCAGAGGAGGCACCGGGGAGCTGTTTTTT
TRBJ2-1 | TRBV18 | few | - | CASSPPSSYNEQFF | TGTGCCAGCTCACCACCGTCATCCTACAATGAGCAGTTCTTC
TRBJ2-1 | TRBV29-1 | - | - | CSVEPLDVYNEQFF | TGCAGCGTTGAGCCCTTGGATGTTTACAATGAGCAGTTCTTC
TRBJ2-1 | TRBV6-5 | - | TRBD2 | CASSYSPLAGRLQFF | TGTGCCAGCAGTTACTCGCCCCTAGCGGGGAGATTGCAGTTCTTC
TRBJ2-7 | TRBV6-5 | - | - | CASSITRGYEQYF | TGTGCCAGCAGCATAACCAGGGGCTACGAGCAGTACTTC
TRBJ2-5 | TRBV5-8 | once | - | CASSLKEAWGETQYF | TGTGCCAGCAGCTTGAAGGAGGCTTGGGGTGAGACCCAGTACTTC
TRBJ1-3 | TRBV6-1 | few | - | CASSSTGNSGNTIYF | TGTGCCAGCAGCTCAACAGGGAACTCTGGAAACACCATATATTTT
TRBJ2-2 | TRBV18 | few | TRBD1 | CASSPAGDRVPGELFF | TGTGCCAGCTCACCGGCGGGGGACAGGGTTCCCGGGGAGCTGTTTTTT
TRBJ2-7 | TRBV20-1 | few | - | CSARGSGEQYF | TGCAGTGCTAGGGGTTCGGGCGAGCAGTACTTC
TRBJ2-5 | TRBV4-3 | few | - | CASSQDRKETQYF | TGCGCCAGCAGCCAGGACAGAAAGGAGACCCAGTACTTC
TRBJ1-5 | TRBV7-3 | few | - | CASSLVDQPQHF | TGTGCCAGCAGCTTAGTCGATCAGCCCCAGCATTTT
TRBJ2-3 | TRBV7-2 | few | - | CASSLPSGTGTQYF | TGTGCCAGCAGCCTCCCTAGCGGTACAGGGACGCAGTATTTT
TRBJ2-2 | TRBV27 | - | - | CASSFLGNANTGELFF | TGTGCCAGCAGTTTTTTGGGAAACGCGAACACCGGGGAGCTGTTTTTT
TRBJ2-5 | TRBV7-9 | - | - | CASSVKTSLETQYF | TGTGCCAGCAGCGTTAAGACTAGTTTGGAGACCCAGTACTTC
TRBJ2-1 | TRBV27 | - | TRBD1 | CASGRVWTGSSYNEQFF | TGTGCCAGCGGAAGGGTCTGGACAGGGAGCTCCTACAATGAGCAGTTCTTC
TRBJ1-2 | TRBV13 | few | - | CASSLGGVHGYTF | TGTGCCAGCAGCTTAGGAGGTGTTCATGGCTACACCTTC
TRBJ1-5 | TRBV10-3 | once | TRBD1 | CAISRDRMDQPQHF | TGTGCCATCAGCCGGGACAGAATGGATCAGCCCCAGCATTTT
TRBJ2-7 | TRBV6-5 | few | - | CASSYGRPYEQYF | TGTGCCAGCAGTTACGGCCGGCCCTACGAGCAGTACTTC
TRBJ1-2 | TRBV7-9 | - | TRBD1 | CASSSTQGAPRSYGYTF | TGTGCCAGCAGCTCGACCCAGGGGGCGCCCCGAAGCTATGGCTACACCTTC
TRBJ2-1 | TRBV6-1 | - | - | CASSADEQFF | TGTGCCAGCAGTGCGGATGAGCAGTTCTTC
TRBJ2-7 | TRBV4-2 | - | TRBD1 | CASSQASGTVSYEQYF | TGTGCCAGCAGCCAAGCATCCGGGACAGTCTCCTACGAGCAGTACTTC
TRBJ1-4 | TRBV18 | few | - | CASSTGRPNEKLFF | TGTGCCAGCTCAACAGGGAGACCAAATGAAAAACTGTTTTTT
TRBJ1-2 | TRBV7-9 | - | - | CASSLSGTEGSGYTF | TGTGCCAGCAGCTTATCGGGCACAGAGGGTAGTGGCTACACCTTC
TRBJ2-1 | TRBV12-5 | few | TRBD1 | CASAVDRGYNEQFF | TGTGCTAGTGCAGTAGACAGGGGGTACAATGAGCAGTTCTTC
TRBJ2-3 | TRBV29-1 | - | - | CSGHRVPDTQYF | TGCAGCGGCCACAGGGTACCAGATACGCAGTATTTT
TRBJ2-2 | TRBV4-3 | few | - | CASSSYLYTGELFF | TGCGCCAGCAGCTCCTACCTTTACACCGGGGAGCTGTTTTTT
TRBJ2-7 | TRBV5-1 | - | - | CASSSGGGAPYEQYF | TGCGCCAGCAGCTCCGGTGGAGGGGCCCCCTACGAGCAGTACTTC
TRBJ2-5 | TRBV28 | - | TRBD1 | CASSMGQQETQYF | TGTGCCAGCAGTATGGGACAGCAAGAGACCCAGTACTTC
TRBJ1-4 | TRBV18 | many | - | CASSASGHRGNEKLFF | TGTGCCAGCTCAGCTAGCGGACATCGCGGAAATGAAAAACTGTTTTTT
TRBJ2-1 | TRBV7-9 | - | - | CASSLGGWFDSYNEQFF | TGTGCCAGCAGCTTGGGGGGTTGGTTCGACTCCTACAATGAGCAGTTCTTC
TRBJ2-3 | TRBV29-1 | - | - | CSVRPGQTIRDTQYF | TGCAGCGTGCGACCGGGACAAACCATTAGGGATACGCAGTATTTT
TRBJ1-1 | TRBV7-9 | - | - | CASSLERGARNTEAFF | TGTGCCAGCAGCTTAGAAAGGGGCGCAAGGAACACTGAAGCTTTCTTT
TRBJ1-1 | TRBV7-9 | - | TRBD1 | CASSLGTGGMNTEAFF | TGTGCCAGCAGCTTAGGGACAGGGGGGATGAACACTGAAGCTTTCTTT
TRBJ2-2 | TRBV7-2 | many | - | CASSLAGTGELFF | TGTGCCAGCAGCTTAGCGGGAACCGGGGAGCTGTTTTTT